The entry below gives a single T cell receptor beta chain sequence along with its context. With V trimmed by 8 bases and J by 2 bases, 8 bases remained unmatched. From germline, CDR1 is SEHNR and CDR2 FQNEAQ (reference sequence). The CDR3 consists of 14 residues. The data were obtained in a study of blood T cell repertoires in COVID-19. Study at large: The United States, Italy and Spain were the sources of the acute and convalescent COVID-19 samples.

Assay used: immunoSEQ multiplex PCR; TCRdb lists only in-frame clones, some missing. The sample comprises tens of thousands of clones, about four fifths of which are singletons, and roughly 4.8% rests with the top ten. The rearrangement links TRBV7-9 to TRBJ2-7; TRBD2 matches at 8 bases. The specimen was peripheral blood. This TCR came from an older man with COVID-19, enrolled during active disease. The CDR3 DNA reads TGTGCCAGCCGGGGGGGAAGGGCCCCCTACGAGCAGTACTTC. As protein: CASRGGRAPYEQYF. Filled out from reference TRBV7-9 and TRBJ2-7, the complete variable domain reads DTGVSQNPRHKITKRGQNVTFRCDPISEHNRLYWYRQTLGQGPEFLTYFQNEAQLEKSRLLSDRFSAERPKGSFSTLEIQRTEQGDSAMYLCASRGGRAPYEQYFGPGTRLTVT.